Following are 16 T cell receptor beta chains from one sample sequenced in a study of Ad26.COV2.S vaccination and SARS-CoV-2 variants. This table comes from immunoSEQ multiplex PCR, and its TCRdb copy is limited to in-frame clones, with some not included. The table includes about 94,000 clones, roughly 85% detected once. The sequencing used peripheral blood, collected after recovery from COVID-19. All receptors derive from a human donor who had recovered from COVID-19.

In its sample, this clone was seen once. The rearrangement links TRBV28 to TRBJ1-1; 8 bases match TRBD1. The ends lost 6 bases at V and 6 bases at J; junction bases unmatched: 15. From germline, CDR1 is MDHEN and CDR2 SYDVKM. This CDR3 is built from 16 residues. CDR3 sequence: CASSQSAQGAASEAFF. The CDR3 DNA reads as TGTGCCAGCAGCCAATCTGCCCAGGGGGCAGCGTCTGAAGCTTTCTTT. The full variable domain, completed using reference TRBV28 and TRBJ1-1, is DVKVTQSSRYLVKRTGEKVFLECVQDMDHENMFWYRQDPGLGLRLIYFSYDVKMKEKGDIPEGYSVSREKKERFSLILESASTNQTSMYLCASSQSAQGAASEAFFGQGTRLTVV.

V is TRBV5-4 and J is TRBJ2-5, with D uncertain. The V end lost 0 bases, the J end lost 3 bases, and 15 bases lay between the germline ends. The length of the CDR3 is 16 residues. Germline V gene lookup returns CDR1 SGHNT and CDR2 YYREEE (reference sequence). Here the CDR3 reads CASSLASTPGEETQYF. CDR3 bases: TGTGCCAGCAGCTTGGCCTCAACCCCAGGAGAAGAGACCCAGTACTTC. The full variable domain, rest sourced from reference TRBV5-4 and TRBJ2-5, is ETGVTQSPTHLIKTRGQQVTLRCSSQSGHNTVSWYQQALGQGPQFIFQYYREEENGRGNFPPRFSGLQFPNYSSELNVNALELDDSALYLCASSLASTPGEETQYFGPGTRLLVL.

The V and J genes are TRBV7-2 and TRBJ2-7, with 9 positions matching TRBD1. The CDR3 is 14 amino acids. The junction had 6 bases not matched to a gene; V was cut back by 5 bases and J by 4 bases. Per the germline V gene, CDR1 is SGHTA and CDR2 is FQGNSA. Written as DNA, the CDR3 is TGTGCCAGCAGCGTACAGGGGGCGGGTTACGAGCAGTACTTC. Amino acid sequence: CASSVQGAGYEQYF.

This clone was recorded only once. The rearrangement joins TRBV28 to TRBJ2-1, with a tentative D call TRBD2 (6 bases). V lost 3 bases and J 4 bases, leaving 10 bases between the germline ends. The CDR3 has 14 amino acids. In germline, CDR1 is MDHEN, CDR2 SYDVKM. CDR3: CASSLAGNYNEQFF. CDR3 in DNA: TGTGCCAGCAGTTTGGCGGGAAATTACAATGAGCAGTTCTTC.

The chain employs TRBV5-1 and TRBJ2-5; D possibly uses TRBD1 or TRBD2 (5 bases each). Trimming took off 1 base at V and 3 bases at J, with 10 bases between the two ends. Germline assignment: CDR1 SGHRS and CDR2 YFSETQ. This CDR3 is built from 14 residues. CDR3 sequence reads: CASSLRGEEETQYF. The CDR3, as DNA: TGCGCCAGCAGCTTGAGGGGAGAAGAAGAGACCCAGTACTTC.

The V and J genes are TRBV3-1 (or the pseudogene TRBV3-2) and TRBJ2-7; 7 bases line up with TRBD2. The germline CDR1 and CDR2 sequences are LGHDT and YNNKEL (reference sequence). V lost 3 bases and J lost 2; bases outside the gene matches: 10. This CDR3 is 16 amino acids long. CDR3 DNA sequence: TGTGCCAGCAGCCAGCGAGTACTAGCGCCCACCTACGAGCAGTACTTC. This codes for CASSQRVLAPTYEQYF.

This clone was detected only a few times. This sequence joins TRBV3-1 (or the pseudogene TRBV3-2) and TRBJ1-3; D unclear. From germline, CDR1 is LGHDT and CDR2 YNNKEL (reference sequence). The CDR3 has 15 amino acids. The V end lost 4 bases, the J end lost 0 bases, and 10 bases lay between the germline ends. CDR3 loop: CASSPFTFSGNTIYF. CDR3 DNA: TGTGCCAGCAGCCCCTTCACATTCTCTGGAAACACCATATATTTT.

The rearrangement links TRBV11-1 to TRBJ2-7, with 9 bases identical to TRBD2. The CDR3 has 14 amino acids. Per the germline V gene, CDR1 is SGHAT and CDR2 is FQDESV (reference sequence). V trimming: 5 bases; J trimming: 5 bases; junction bases outside the gene matches: 7. CDR3 nucleotide sequence: TGTGCCAGCAGCGCCGGGACTAGCTATGACGAGCAGTACTTC. Its protein is CASSAGTSYDEQYF. Full variable domain (missing parts from reference TRBV11-1 and TRBJ2-7): EAEVAQSPRYKITEKSQAVAFWCDPISGHATLYWYRQILGQGPELLVQFQDESVVDDSQLPKDRFSAERLKGVDSTLKIQPAELGDSAMYLCASSAGTSYDEQYFGPGTRLTVT.

The rearrangement links TRBV19 to TRBJ2-5; 10 bases agree with TRBD2. The CDR3 contains 15 residues. CDR1 is LNHDA, CDR2 SQIVND, per germline (reference sequence). V dropped 10 bases and J dropped 7; count of bases not matched to a gene: 15. CDR3 residues: CATLGTSAPAGTQYF. The CDR3 region has the DNA TGTGCCACCCTCGGGACTAGCGCCCCAGCAGGGACCCAGTACTTC. The variable domain in full, completed from reference TRBV19 and TRBJ2-5, reads DGGITQSPKYLFRKEGQNVTLSCEQNLNHDAMYWYRQDPGQGLRLIYYSQIVNDFQKGDIAEGYSVSREKKESFPLTVTSAQKNPTAFYLCATLGTSAPAGTQYFGPGTRLLVL.

V and J are TRBV5-1 and TRBJ2-2; D may be TRBD1 (5 bases). Trimming took 4 bases from V and 4 from J, leaving 20 bases between them. Germline values: CDR1 SGHRS, CDR2 YFSETQ. The CDR3 contains 17 residues. The CDR3, as DNA: TGCGCCAGCAGCCCTAAAAGGCAGGGTGGAAGCACCGGGGAGCTGTTTTTT. Translating gives CASSPKRQGGSTGELFF.

This chain connects TRBV7-2 to TRBJ1-2; no clear D. This CDR3 has 12 residues. Trimming removed 0 bases from V and 9 bases from J, with 8 bases in between. Germline V gene data show CDR1 as SGHTA and CDR2 as FQGNSA. The CDR3 loop is CASSLAPDSYTF. The CDR3 nucleotides are TGTGCCAGCAGCTTAGCTCCGGATAGCTACACCTTC.

The V gene is TRBV4-3, the J gene TRBJ2-3; unclear D gene. The CDR3 loop spans 16 amino acids. Germline V CDR1 and CDR2: LGHNA, YSLEER. V lost 1 base and J 1 base, leaving 12 bases between the germline ends. The CDR3 spells CASSQVMEVGTDTQYF. The CDR3 coding sequence is TGCGCCAGCAGCCAAGTCATGGAAGTGGGCACAGATACGCAGTATTTT.

This chain uses TRBV6-2 or TRBV6-3 with TRBJ2-3, with D maybe TRBD1 (5 bases). In germline, CDR1 is MNHEY, CDR2 SVGEGT. CDR3 length equals 17 residues. The ends were cut back, 5 bases at V and 0 bases at J, with 18 bases in the middle. The CDR3 coding sequence is TGTGCCAGCAGTCAATTCCAGGGTTTGATTAGCACAGATACGCAGTATTTT. Translated: CASSQFQGLISTDTQYF.

The rearrangement links TRBV6-5 to TRBJ1-1; tentatively, D is TRBD1 (5 bases). This CDR3 contains 11 residues. The V end lost 8 bases, the J end lost 4 bases, and 8 bases lay between the germline ends. Germline assignment: CDR1 MNHEY and CDR2 SVGAGI. CDR3 coding DNA: TGTGCCAGCGAAAGGGGCACTGAAGCTTTCTTT. Its protein is CASERGTEAFF.

The chain combines TRBV12-3 or TRBV12-4 with TRBJ1-3; D gene ambiguous. This CDR3 region has 11 residues. Trimming removed 10 bases at V and 2 bases at J, with 6 bases between. The CDR3 loop is CATSPGNTIYF. CDR3 in DNA: TGTGCCACCTCACCTGGAAACACCATATATTTT.

This chain joins TRBV6-8 and TRBJ2-3; D remains unclear. From germline, CDR1 is MNHGY and CDR2 SAAAGT. The V gene lost 5 bases and the J gene lost 5 bases, with 2 bases spanning the gap. CDR3 size: 10 residues. The CDR3 protein is CASSEDTQYF. The CDR3 nucleotides are TGTGCCAGCAGTGAAGATACGCAGTATTTT.